This T cell receptor (beta chain) was documented in a study of T cells in Graves' hyperthyroidism and ophthalmopathy. Study context: Before treatment of any kind, peripheral blood was taken at initial diagnosis.

This clonotype was seen a few times. Amplification yielded TCR beta CDR3 regions, with RNA transcripts as the source. TCR CDR3 regions were first amplified by RT-PCR with HTBI primers. From the multiplex PCR reads, TCRdb called clonotypes with MiXCR, one entry per CDR3 protein. The table has around 500,000 distinct CDR3 sequences, approximately 15% seen once. Material for sequencing was blood. The receptor was derived from a woman aged 18-29 years with Graves' hyperthyroidism.

The CDR3 protein is CASSLFGGREANYGYTF. In DNA, the CDR3 is TGTGCCAGCAGTTTATTTGGGGGCCGCGAAGCTAACTATGGCTACACCTTC. The rearrangement joins TRBV27 to TRBJ1-2; D possibly corresponds to TRBD1 (6 bases). CDR1 MNHEY and CDR2 SMNVEV come from the germline V gene (reference sequence). The CDR3 sequence is 17 residues long. V was trimmed by 1 base and J by 0 bases, leaving 15 bases between them.